This TCR beta chain was captured in a study of control samples from healthy donors and cancer patients. The table came from immunoSEQ multiplex PCR; TCRdb's copy has only in-frame clones and leaves some out. The repertoire holds 90,000 or so clones, with 70% to 90% as singletons. CDR3 length equals 19 residues. The junction had 17 bases not matched to a gene; V was cut back by 5 bases and J by 4 bases. Germline CDR1 SGHAT, CDR2 FQNNGV. The chain employs TRBV11-2 and TRBJ2-3, with 11 bases fitting TRBD2. This receptor was obtained from a woman between 45 and 60 years old in good health. Sequenced sample: blood. This CDR3 reads CASSSKVVAGGRGADTQYF. The CDR3 DNA reads as TGTGCCAGCAGCAGCAAGGTGGTAGCGGGAGGGCGGGGGGCAGATACGCAGTATTTT.